The clone carrying this TCR beta chain was found a few times. This table comes from immunoSEQ multiplex PCR, and its TCRdb copy is limited to in-frame clones, with some not included. The sample yields approximately 98,000 clones, about 94% seen once. These data belong to a study of siplizumab effects on memory and regulatory T cells. This CDR3 spans 13 amino acids. J was trimmed by 3 bases and V by 5 bases; bases with no gene match: 3. Looked up from germline, CDR1 is MNHNS and CDR2 is SASEGT. The specimen was non-Treg CD4+ T cells sorted from blood. The clonotype originates from a human donor in good health. The V gene is TRBV6-1, the J gene TRBJ2-7, with 8 bases matching TRBD2. CDR3 sequence: CASSTTSGYEQYF. CDR3 nucleotide sequence: TGTGCCAGCAGTACAACTAGCGGCTACGAGCAGTACTTC.